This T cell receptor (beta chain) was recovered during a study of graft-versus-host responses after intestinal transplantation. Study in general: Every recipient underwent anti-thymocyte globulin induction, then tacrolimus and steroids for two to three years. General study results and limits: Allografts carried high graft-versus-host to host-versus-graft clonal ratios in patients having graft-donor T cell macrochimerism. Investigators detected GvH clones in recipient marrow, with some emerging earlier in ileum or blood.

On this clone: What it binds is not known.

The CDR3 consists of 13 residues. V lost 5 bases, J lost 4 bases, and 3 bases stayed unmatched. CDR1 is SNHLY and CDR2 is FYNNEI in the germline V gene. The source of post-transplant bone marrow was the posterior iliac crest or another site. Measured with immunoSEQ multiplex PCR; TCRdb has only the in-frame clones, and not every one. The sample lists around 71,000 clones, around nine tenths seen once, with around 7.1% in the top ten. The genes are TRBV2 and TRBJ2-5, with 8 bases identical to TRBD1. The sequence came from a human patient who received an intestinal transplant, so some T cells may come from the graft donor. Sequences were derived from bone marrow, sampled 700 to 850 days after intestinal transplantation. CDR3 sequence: CASSIGQGETQYF. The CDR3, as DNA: TGTGCCAGCAGTATAGGACAGGGAGAGACCCAGTACTTC. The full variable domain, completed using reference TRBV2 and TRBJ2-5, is EPEVTQTPSHQVTQMGQEVILRCVPISNHLYFYWYRQILGQKVEFLVSFYNNEISEKSEIFDDQFSVERPDGSNFTLKIRSTKLEDSAMYFCASSIGQGETQYFGPGTRLLVL.